This TCR beta chain stems from a study of tumor-infiltrating lymphocytes in primary liver carcinoma. Trimming removed 4 bases from V and 2 bases from J; junction bases left unmatched: 9. CDR1 is MDHEN, CDR2 SYDVKM, per germline. CDR3 length equals 16 residues. This clonotype was seen more than once but under ten times. Antigen specificity is unknown. Unsorted whole blood supplied the blood RNA, and germline DNA was isolated too. Study-wide results and limits: Overlap between tumor regions exceeded overlap of tumor with adjacent tissue or blood. The study found a significantly higher top-250-clone fraction in tumors than in blood (p = 0.039).

The researchers produced TCR beta cDNA from around 500 ng total RNA with a constant-region primer. Sequencing libraries for TCR beta derived from three nested multiplex PCR rounds that used slightly modified ARM-PCR. Forward primers for TRBV1-TRBV30 and a C-beta reverse primer served the first two PCR rounds, at around 9 cycles each. TCRdb recomputed calls from the multiplex PCR reads with MiXCR, one row per CDR3 protein. The sample consists of about 210,000 distinct CDR3 sequences, approximately 64% of them appearing once. The V gene is TRBV28, the J gene TRBJ2-7; 9 nucleotides align to TRBD2. The sequencing input was peripheral blood. The receptor's source is a woman aged 60-70 years with primary liver carcinoma and hepatitis B virus infection. In DNA form, the CDR3 reads TGTGCCAGCAGTTCAGTAACTAGCGGGCAGGCCTACGAGCAGTACTTC. This gives the protein CASSSVTSGQAYEQYF.